Shown below are 17 T cell receptor beta chains from a single sample sequenced in a study of blood T cell repertoires in COVID-19. Sequenced by immunoSEQ multiplex PCR; TCRdb stores in-frame clones only, minus some. This sample has roughly 35,000 clones, with 88% found just once. Sequenced: peripheral blood. The receptors shown here come from a man aged 60-69 years with active COVID-19.

The rearrangement joins TRBV5-6 to TRBJ2-3; D may be TRBD1 (6 bases). The V end lost 6 bases, the J end lost 2 bases, and 13 bases lay between the germline ends. Germline values: CDR1 SGHDT, CDR2 YYEEEE. The CDR3 is made up of 14 amino acids. CDR3 coding DNA: TGTGCCAGCACCCGGACAGCAATCACAGATACGCAGTATTTT. It is translated as CASTRTAITDTQYF.

This clone has a single count. V and J are TRBV30 and TRBJ2-2, with TRBD2 as a possible D gene (5 bases). The CDR3 consists of 14 residues. The germline CDR1 and CDR2 sequences are GTSNPN and SVGIG (reference sequence). Trimming removed 1 base from V and 4 bases from J, with 10 bases in between. This chain's CDR3 is CAWSGGPSTGELFF. In DNA form, the CDR3 reads TGTGCCTGGAGTGGCGGGCCGAGCACCGGGGAGCTGTTTTTT.

This clone has only one observation. J is TRBJ2-7 and V is TRBV27; TRBD2 matches 8 bases. The CDR3 contains 13 residues. Trimming at V came to 9 bases and at J to 2 bases, leaving 6 bases not matched to a gene. The germline V gene encodes CDR1 MNHEY and CDR2 SMNVEV (reference sequence). In DNA form, the CDR3 reads TGTGCCAGTTCCCAGCGGGAGACCTACGAGCAGTACTTC. This sequence encodes CASSQRETYEQYF.

The chain links TRBV27 to TRBJ1-1; TRBD1 matches 7 bases. This CDR3 contains 12 residues. Germline V gene sequence: CDR1 MNHEY, CDR2 SMNVEV (reference sequence). V shed 6 bases, J shed 3 bases, and the junction held 1 base outside the gene matches. CDR3 residues: CASSRGDTEAFF. For the CDR3, the DNA is TGTGCCAGCAGCAGGGGGGACACTGAAGCTTTCTTT.

V usage is TRBV15 and J usage is TRBJ2-6; D is ambiguous. The CDR3 covers 15 residues. Germline CDR1 LNHNV, CDR2 YYDKDF (reference sequence). V gave up 2 bases and J gave up 1 base, with 6 bases separating them. The CDR3 loop reads CATSRSRSGANVLTF. As DNA, the CDR3 is TGTGCCACCAGCAGATCCAGGTCTGGGGCCAACGTCCTGACTTTC.

The chain links TRBV5-4 to TRBJ2-6; 8 bases match TRBD2. The germline gives CDR1 SGHNT, CDR2 YYREEE (reference sequence). This CDR3 is 20 amino acids long. Trimming took 0 bases from V and 4 from J; bases not matched to a gene: 15. In DNA, the CDR3 is TGTGCCAGCAGCTTGGCGGCGGTAGCGGGGAGCGGAGCCGGGGCCAACGTCCTGACTTTC. It translates to CASSLAAVAGSGAGANVLTF.

The chain employs TRBV6-6 and TRBJ1-3, with 7 nucleotides matching TRBD1. The CDR3 totals 15 residues. From germline, CDR1 is MNHNY and CDR2 SVGAGI (reference sequence). J gave up 4 bases and V 0 bases, and 3 bases lay outside the gene matches. In DNA form, the CDR3 reads TGTGCCAGCAGTTACTCGCAGGGGGTCGGAAACACCATATATTTT. Its translation is CASSYSQGVGNTIYF.

This chain uses TRBV2 with TRBJ1-2, with no clear D. CDR3 length: 14 residues. CDR1 is SNHLY, CDR2 FYNNEI, per germline. The ends were cut back, 7 bases at V and 6 bases at J, with 18 bases in the middle. CDR3 nucleotide sequence: TGTGCCAGCACCGAGGGCCCAAGATCCGATGGCTACACCTTC. Its protein product is CASTEGPRSDGYTF.

This chain uses TRBV28 with TRBJ2-2; TRBD2 matches at 7 bases. J gave up 0 bases and V 5 bases, and 6 bases lay outside the gene matches. The CDR3 has 16 amino acids. The germline gives CDR1 MDHEN, CDR2 SYDVKM. CDR3 DNA: TGTGCCAGCAGTGAGGAGAGCGGGACGAACACCGGGGAGCTGTTTTTT. Its protein is CASSEESGTNTGELFF.

The gene calls are TRBV5-1 and TRBJ2-3; TRBD2 aligns across 8 bases. Germline lookup yields CDR1 SGHRS and CDR2 YFSETQ. CDR3 length equals 14 residues. V shed 6 bases, J shed 3 bases, and the junction held 6 bases outside the gene matches. The chain's CDR3 is CASTEAGVTDTQYF. In DNA, the CDR3 is TGCGCCAGCACAGAAGCGGGAGTAACAGATACGCAGTATTTT.

In this sample, this clone turned up once. The chain combines TRBV15 with TRBJ2-3; D ambiguous. The CDR3 is 15 residues long. CDR1 is LNHNV and CDR2 is YYDKDF in the germline V gene (reference sequence). Trimming stripped 1 base from V and 2 bases from J, with 10 bases between. The DNA for the CDR3 is TGTGCCACCAGCAGAGGCGAGGTTCCCACAGATACGCAGTATTTT. Translating gives CATSRGEVPTDTQYF. Complete variable domain (other parts from reference TRBV15 and TRBJ2-3): DAMVIQNPRYQVTQFGKPVTLSCSQTLNHNVMYWYQQKSSQAPKLLFHYYDKDFNNEADTPDNFQSRRPNTSFCFLDIRSPGLGDTAMYLCATSRGEVPTDTQYFGPGTRLTVL.

The chain recombines TRBV21-1 with TRBJ1-2. TRBV21-1 is annotated as a pseudogene. CDR3 size: 12 residues. CDR3 sequence (DNA): TGTGCCAGCCCGCCGGGGGGGGCAGGCTACACCTTC. Its translation: CASPPGGAGYTF.

The chain is built from TRBV4-2 and TRBJ1-3, with D perhaps matching TRBD1 (6 bases). Germline V gives CDR1 LGHNA, CDR2 YNFKEQ. The CDR3 spans 16 residues. The V end was cut by 0 bases, the J end by 4 bases, with 13 bases between. DNA of the CDR3: TGTGCCAGCAGCCAAGATGGCAGGACAGTCGGAAACACCATATATTTT. Its protein product is CASSQDGRTVGNTIYF.

The chain has TRBV28 and TRBJ1-4; D perhaps matches TRBD1 (5 bases). Germline values: CDR1 MDHEN, CDR2 SYDVKM. This CDR3 region has 16 residues. Deletions cut 1 base from V and 0 bases from J, with 9 bases between. The DNA for the CDR3 is TGTGCCAGCAGTTTATTTGGGGCAGCAACTAATGAAAAACTGTTTTTT. Protein: CASSLFGAATNEKLFF.

The chain links TRBV3-1 (or the pseudogene TRBV3-2) to TRBJ2-7; D is perhaps TRBD1 (6 bases). The CDR3 runs to 12 residues. V shed 2 bases and J shed 5 bases, with 7 bases lying between them. Germline lookup yields CDR1 LGHDT and CDR2 YNNKEL (reference sequence). The CDR3 DNA reads as TGTGCCAGCAGCCAAAGGGGGAACGAGCAGTACTTC. As protein: CASSQRGNEQYF.

This clone appeared once. J is TRBJ2-1 and V is TRBV2, with 13 bases fitting TRBD2. CDR1 and CDR2 from the germline V gene are SNHLY and FYNNEI. V gave up 6 bases and J gave up 6 bases; unmatched junction bases: 5. CDR3 length: 15 amino acids. The CDR3 nucleotides read TGTGCCAGCAGCGAACTAGCGGGAGGGCCCAATGAGCAGTTCTTC. It yields the protein CASSELAGGPNEQFF.

V is TRBV6-1 and J is TRBJ2-7; 7 bases fit TRBD2. This CDR3 is built from 14 residues. Germline V lookup: CDR1 MNHNS, CDR2 SASEGT. J was trimmed by 5 bases and V by 2 bases; bases with no gene match: 6. Written as DNA, the CDR3 is TGTGCCAGCAGTGAACGCCTAGCGGTCCACGAGCAGTACTTC. Protein: CASSERLAVHEQYF.